Listed here are 22 T cell receptor beta chains from one sample, sequenced in a study of shared clonotypes between healthy human individuals. Assay: immunoSEQ multiplex PCR; the TCRdb copy retains only in-frame clones and omits some. The repertoire consists of over a million clones, with about 96% occurring once and the leading ten covering approximately 1.1%. The sample was naive CD4+ T cells sorted from blood. The subset was: CD45RA+ positively selected. The receptors derive from a man aged 25-40 years in good health.

This CDR3 is CASGTGGRETQYF. The CDR3 DNA is TGTGCCAGCGGTACAGGGGGGCGGGAGACCCAGTACTTC. V gene TRBV25-1 combines with J gene TRBJ2-5; 8 bases match TRBD1. CDR1 is MGHDK and CDR2 is SYGVNS in the germline V gene. J lost 5 bases, V lost 8 bases, and 7 bases had no gene match. The CDR3 runs to 13 residues.

The rearrangement uses TRBV29-1 and TRBJ2-3; 9 bases line up with TRBD2. The CDR3 contains 12 residues. V trimming: 7 bases; J trimming: 4 bases; junction bases outside the gene matches: 3. Per the germline V gene, CDR1 is SQVTM and CDR2 is ANQGSEA. CDR3 nucleotide sequence: TGCAGCGAGTTAGCGGGAGCAGATACGCAGTATTTT. Its translation: CSELAGADTQYF.

The rearrangement links TRBV5-1 to TRBJ1-1; 8 nucleotides agree with TRBD1. V lost 0 bases, J lost 0 bases, and 13 bases stayed unmatched. The CDR3 runs 19 residues. Germline V lookup: CDR1 SGHRS, CDR2 YFSETQ. CDR3 DNA: TGCGCCAGCAGCTTGGGAGGGCTACAGGGGGTGAAGGTGAACACTGAAGCTTTCTTT. This sequence encodes CASSLGGLQGVKVNTEAFF.

The genes are TRBV18 and TRBJ2-5; TRBD2 aligns across 7 bases. This CDR3 comprises 17 residues. The ends lost 2 bases at V and 5 bases at J; junction bases unmatched: 14. Germline values: CDR1 KGHSH, CDR2 LQKENI. The CDR3 sequence: CASSPVAGTSRGETQYF. The CDR3 region has the DNA TGTGCCAGCTCACCAGTAGCGGGTACAAGCCGAGGGGAGACCCAGTACTTC.

The J gene is TRBJ1-4, the V gene TRBV28; weak D call: TRBD1 (6 bases). CDR1 is MDHEN, CDR2 SYDVKM, per germline. V lost 2 bases and J lost 7, with 11 bases in between. The CDR3 sequence is 14 residues long. The CDR3 is CASSLPRTAEKLFF. The CDR3 nucleotides are TGTGCCAGCAGTTTACCGCGGACAGCTGAAAAACTGTTTTTT. Full variable domain (outside the CDR3, taken from reference TRBV28 and TRBJ1-4): DVKVTQSSRYLVKRTGEKVFLECVQDMDHENMFWYRQDPGLGLRLIYFSYDVKMKEKGDIPEGYSVSREKKERFSLILESASTNQTSMYLCASSLPRTAEKLFFGSGTQLSVL.

V gene TRBV4-3 combines with J gene TRBJ1-2; the match to TRBD1 covers 8 bases. CDR3 size: 15 residues. Unmatched junction bases numbered 5, after V lost 3 bases and J lost 2 bases. The germline V gene encodes CDR1 LGHNA and CDR2 YSLEER. The CDR3 region is CASSHTDRVNYGYTF. CDR3 nucleotides: TGCGCCAGCAGCCATACGGACAGGGTCAACTATGGCTACACCTTC.

The genes are TRBV2 and TRBJ2-6; TRBD1 aligns across 7 bases. CDR3 length equals 16 residues. Germline V lookup: CDR1 SNHLY, CDR2 FYNNEI. V shed 6 bases and J 4 bases; nucleotides not matched to a gene: 9. The CDR3 here is CASRVYRGSGANVLTF. In DNA, the CDR3 is TGTGCCAGCAGAGTATACAGGGGCTCGGGGGCCAACGTCCTGACTTTC. Full variable domain (rest looked up from reference TRBV2 and TRBJ2-6): EPEVTQTPSHQVTQMGQEVILRCVPISNHLYFYWYRQILGQKVEFLVSFYNNEISEKSEIFDDQFSVERPDGSNFTLKIRSTKLEDSAMYFCASRVYRGSGANVLTFGAGSRLTVL.

V usage is TRBV29-1 and J usage is TRBJ2-2; no clear D. V was shortened by 0 bases and J by 1 base, with 9 bases between the two germline ends. From germline, CDR1 is SQVTM and CDR2 ANQGSEA. This CDR3 comprises 15 residues. In DNA form, the CDR3 reads TGCAGCGTTGAAGATCCTGCAAAGAACACCGGGGAGCTGTTTTTT. Translation: CSVEDPAKNTGELFF.

On this clone: Different DNA sequences within this sample yield the same CDR3. The gene calls are TRBV29-1 and TRBJ2-7; no clear D. V was pared by 3 bases and J by 0 bases, with 3 bases between. The CDR3 is made up of 11 amino acids. In germline, CDR1 is SQVTM, CDR2 ANQGSEA. Here the CDR3 reads CSVDSSYEQYF. As DNA, the CDR3 is TGCAGCGTTGACAGCTCCTACGAGCAGTACTTC.

The chain links TRBV7-9 to TRBJ2-7; 9 bases are a match to TRBD1. Germline V gene lookup returns CDR1 SEHNR and CDR2 FQNEAQ (reference sequence). V gave up 5 bases and J gave up 5 bases; unmatched junction bases: 7. The CDR3 is 14 amino acids. CDR3 region: CASSLDRGADEQYF. In nucleotides, the CDR3 is TGTGCCAGCAGCCTCGACAGGGGGGCCGACGAGCAGTACTTC.

The V and J genes are TRBV18 and TRBJ2-2; a weak D match, TRBD1 (7 bases). The V end was cut by 3 bases, the J end by 7 bases, with 21 bases between. CDR3 size: 17 residues. Germline V gives CDR1 KGHSH, CDR2 LQKENI. The chain's CDR3 is CASSPKEETGRNGELFF. The CDR3 nucleotides are TGTGCCAGCTCACCGAAGGAAGAGACAGGGAGGAACGGGGAGCTGTTTTTT.

About this clone itself: Other DNA variants within this sample encode the same CDR3. The rearrangement joins TRBV9 to TRBJ2-1; 7 bases fit TRBD2. CDR3 length: 16 residues. Germline V gene lookup returns CDR1 SGDLS and CDR2 YYNGEE. Germline trimming cut 0 bases from V and 0 bases from J; bases unmatched to any gene: 3. CDR3 nucleotides: TGTGCCAGCAGCGTAGTAGGGAGGGGCTCCTACAATGAGCAGTTCTTC. It is translated as CASSVVGRGSYNEQFF.

The J gene is TRBJ2-3, the V gene TRBV19; D is undetermined. The CDR3 runs to 18 residues. Per germline, CDR1 LNHDA and CDR2 SQIVND (reference sequence). The V end was cut by 6 bases, the J end by 1 base, with 23 bases between. CDR3 nucleotide sequence: TGTGCCAGTAGACCCTATCCGATGGGAAAGCGAGGCACAGATACGCAGTATTTT. Protein product: CASRPYPMGKRGTDTQYF.

The V gene is TRBV13, the J gene TRBJ1-1; no reliable D call. V lost 1 base, J lost 1 base, and 7 bases lay in between. The CDR3 length is 14 residues. Germline-derived CDR1 and CDR2 are PRHDT and FYEKMQ (reference sequence). The CDR3 loop reads CASSLVGPNTEAFF. In DNA, the CDR3 is TGTGCCAGCAGCTTAGTAGGGCCGAACACTGAAGCTTTCTTT.

In DNA, the CDR3 is TGTGCCATCAGGCCCCAAGGGGTAGCTAACTATGGCTACACCTTC. Amino acid sequence: CAIRPQGVANYGYTF. The gene calls are TRBV10-3 and TRBJ1-2, with D possibly TRBD1 on 5 matching bases. Germline V gene lookup returns CDR1 ENHRY and CDR2 SYGVKD. This CDR3 spans 15 amino acids. The V end lost 6 bases, the J end lost 0 bases, and 14 bases lay between the germline ends.

Only a few counts were recorded for this clone. This chain joins TRBV7-2 and TRBJ2-7, with D possibly matching TRBD1 (5 bases). The CDR3 totals 16 residues. V shed 2 bases and J shed 6 bases, with 20 bases lying between them. Looked up from germline, CDR1 is SGHTA and CDR2 is FQGNSA. The CDR3 is CASSLSAGKITGEQYF. In DNA form, the CDR3 reads TGTGCCAGCAGCTTATCGGCAGGGAAGATAACGGGCGAGCAGTACTTC.

A few counts support this clone. The CDR3 loop reads CASSVDYYNEQFF. The DNA of the CDR3 is TGTGCCAGCAGCGTGGACTACTACAATGAGCAGTTCTTC. The chain uses TRBV7-7 and TRBJ2-1; tentative D call: TRBD2 (6 bases). The V end was cut by 5 bases, the J end by 3 bases, with 8 bases between. Germline V gene sequence: CDR1 SSHAT, CDR2 FNYEAQ (reference sequence). This CDR3 spans 13 amino acids.

The J gene is TRBJ2-3, the V gene TRBV5-1; D not resolved. This CDR3 has 17 amino acids. The germline V and J ends were trimmed by 2 bases and 0 bases, with 16 bases remaining between them. CDR1 and CDR2 (germline): SGHRS, YFSETQ. The CDR3 region has the DNA TGCGCCAGCAGCTTTGGTGCCGGACGTTGGAGCACAGATACGCAGTATTTT. Protein sequence: CASSFGAGRWSTDTQYF.

The rearrangement links TRBV5-4 to TRBJ1-1; 7 nucleotides line up with TRBD1. CDR3 length: 16 residues. The germline CDR1 and CDR2 sequences are SGHNT and YYREEE (reference sequence). Trimming cost V 0 bases and J 7 bases; bases outside gene matches: 12. The CDR3 here is CASSLVGDPGGFEAFF. The CDR3 bases are TGTGCCAGCAGCTTGGTAGGTGATCCAGGGGGTTTTGAAGCTTTCTTT.

The V call is TRBV28, the J call TRBJ2-3, with a weak D call TRBD1 (5 bases). CDR1 is MDHEN, CDR2 SYDVKM, per germline. CDR3 length: 15 residues. Trimming stripped 7 bases from V and 4 bases from J, with 18 bases between. This CDR3 reads CASKDLGVFPDTQYF. DNA of the CDR3: TGTGCCAGCAAAGACCTAGGGGTTTTTCCAGATACGCAGTATTTT.

Concerning this clone itself: Other DNA sequences of this sample code for an identical CDR3. The rearrangement links TRBV5-6 to TRBJ2-5; a weak D match, TRBD2 (5 bases). The germline V gene has CDR1 SGHDT and CDR2 YYEEEE. The CDR3 runs to 13 residues. V shed 5 bases and J shed 2 bases, with 10 bases lying between them. The CDR3 DNA follows: TGTGCCAGCAGTTTTGGGAGTCAAGAGACCCAGTACTTC. Protein sequence: CASSFGSQETQYF.

This clone came up once. The V gene is TRBV11-3, the J gene TRBJ2-7, with 8 nucleotides matching TRBD1. Germline assignment: CDR1 SGHNT and CDR2 YENEEA. The V gene end was trimmed by 5 bases and the J gene end by 5 bases; junction bases not matched to a gene: 11. This CDR3 contains 15 residues. The CDR3 region is CASSVGQGSFHEQYF. CDR3 in DNA: TGTGCCAGCAGCGTAGGACAGGGTTCTTTCCACGAGCAGTACTTC.